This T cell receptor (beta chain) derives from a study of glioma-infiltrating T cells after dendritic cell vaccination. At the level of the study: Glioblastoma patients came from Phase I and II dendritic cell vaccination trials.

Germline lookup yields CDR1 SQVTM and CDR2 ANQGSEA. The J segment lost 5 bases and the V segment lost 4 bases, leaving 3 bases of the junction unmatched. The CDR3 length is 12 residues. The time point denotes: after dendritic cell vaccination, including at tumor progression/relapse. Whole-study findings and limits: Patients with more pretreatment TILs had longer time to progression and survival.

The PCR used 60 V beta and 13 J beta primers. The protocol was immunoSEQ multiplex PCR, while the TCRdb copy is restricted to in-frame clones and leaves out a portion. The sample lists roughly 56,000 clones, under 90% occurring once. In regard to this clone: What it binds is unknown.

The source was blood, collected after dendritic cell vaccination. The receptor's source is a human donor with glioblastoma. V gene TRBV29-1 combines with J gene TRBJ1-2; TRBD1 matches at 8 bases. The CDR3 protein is CSVADRGYGYTF. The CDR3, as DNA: TGCAGCGTTGCCGACAGGGGTTATGGCTACACCTTC. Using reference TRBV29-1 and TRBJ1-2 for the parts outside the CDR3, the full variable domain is SAVISQKPSRDICQRGTSLTIQCQVDSQVTMMFWYRQQPGQSLTLIATANQGSEATYESGFVIDKFPISRPNLTFSTLTVSNMSPEDSSIYLCSVADRGYGYTFGSGTRLTVV.